What follows describes a single TCR beta chain. No antigen is known for it. The entry originates in a study of TIL therapy for anti-PD-1-resistant metastatic lung cancer. Turning to the study itself: Most patients had lung adenocarcinoma.

Overall study findings and caveats: Many TIL product clones were absent from baseline tumor, suggesting clonal contraction. This highly selected cohort may not generalize to typical lung cancer patients.

Germline V CDR1 and CDR2: SGHDT, YYEEEE. V was pared by 3 bases and J by 2 bases, with 16 bases between. The CDR3 length is 16 residues. The libraries were made with immunoSEQ v3. TCRdb's copy holds only in-frame clones and misses some; the assay was immunoSEQ multiplex PCR. The profile shows approximately 11,000 clones, about 61% of them singletons. Time point indicated: pre-treatment sample, taken before nivolumab and TIL therapy. Tumor tissue came from excised metastases, mostly pleural nodules or supraclavicular lymph nodes. Enrollment ran from October 2017 to early 2020. This TCR was recovered from a person aged 25 to 79 with non-small cell lung cancer. The rearrangement uses TRBV5-6 and TRBJ2-3; D call uncertain. Sequenced material: tumor tissue, taken at baseline. In DNA, the CDR3 is TGTGCCAGCAGCTCCCCGTCTAGAGATTACACAGATACGCAGTATTTT. Translation gives CASSSPSRDYTDTQYF.